This T cell receptor (beta chain) was recorded in a study of CD8 T cells in ankylosing spondylitis (TCRdb year 2017). Regarding the complete study: The study profiled T cell receptor beta repertoires in healthy donors and ankylosing spondylitis patients to find disease-linked TCR variants. The full study cohort was made up of about 25 ankylosing spondylitis patients and fewer than 120 healthy donors. Peripheral blood was sampled, and synovial fluid was also collected from ankylosing spondylitis patients.

General study outcomes and caveats: A TCR beta motif of several highly homologous amino acid variants appeared characteristic of blood from ankylosing spondylitis patients. The disease-linked clones were reported as significantly enriched in matched synovial fluid samples from ankylosing spondylitis patients. In peripheral blood, the disease-linked clones were found at relatively low frequencies and had a CD8+ phenotype. Some of the motif variants had been reported before in the synovial fluid and blood of reactive arthritis patients, a finding that suggests common disease-initiation mechanisms.

Trimming removed 3 bases from V and 7 bases from J, leaving 15 bases between the germline ends. The CDR3 holds 13 amino acids from the cysteine to the phenylalanine. The CDR3 DNA has 39 bases and is translated from base 1. CDR1 DFQATT and CDR2 SNEGSKA were looked up in the germline V gene (reference sequence). The sequencing machine was an Illumina HiSeq 2500. Quantitative 5'-RACE with molecular barcodes was used to prepare TCR beta libraries. Per the authors' processing: A new computational method, built on a probabilistic model of VDJ rearrangement, was used to identify disease-linked TCR variants. Starting from the raw public reads, TCRdb applied fastp trimming at Q25, assembled clones with MiXCR and retained in-frame beta chains. Every distinct CDR3 protein forms one entry, paired with its most common genes and DNA. The V and J calls come from TCRdb's annotation, not from the publication. This sample lists 250,000 or so distinct CDR3 sequences; roughly a quarter were detected once. The top ten clones comprise approximately 0.61% of the sample.

This clonotype was detected a few times. Its binding antigen is unknown. No qualities accompany the bases; no much larger clone lies one base away. This TCR was sampled from a male donor with ankylosing spondylitis or in good health (not recorded which). This chain joins TRBV20-1 to TRBJ2-5; possibly the D gene is TRBD1, per 5 matching bases. The sequenced sample was blood, either unsorted or a sorted T cell fraction (not recorded which). The sequenced DNA is TGCAGTGCTAGGAGTATCCAGGGCGGGACCCAGTACTTC. Translated, it reads CSARSIQGGTQYF.